In its sample, the clone carrying this TCR beta chain was seen many times. KT2, a clone with a known TCR, was spiked into unfractionated PBMC. These data originate in a study of quantifying T cell responses using KT2 cells. Study as a whole: RNA was reverse transcribed with TCR alpha and beta constant-region primers.

The cDNA 3' end received a ligated oligonucleotide with a UMI. An equimolar mix of RC1.1 and RC1.2 primed the beta chain across TRBC1 and TRBC2. MiXCR, run by TCRdb on the UMI-ligation and nested PCR reads, gives a single entry per CDR3 protein. The sample lists about 30,000 distinct CDR3 sequences; approximately 6.8% were seen once. V lost 7 bases, J lost 3 bases, and 10 bases stayed unmatched. There are 15 residues in the CDR3. The germline gives CDR1 SQVTM, CDR2 ANQGSEA. This chain connects TRBV29-1 to TRBJ1-2, with 11 bases identical to TRBD1. The sample consisted of PBMCs spiked with cells of the T cell clone KT2. This clonotype originated in a human donor. CDR3 in DNA: TGCAGCGCCGCAGAAGGGACAGGGGGTGACTATGGCTACACCTTC. Amino acids: CSAAEGTGGDYGYTF.